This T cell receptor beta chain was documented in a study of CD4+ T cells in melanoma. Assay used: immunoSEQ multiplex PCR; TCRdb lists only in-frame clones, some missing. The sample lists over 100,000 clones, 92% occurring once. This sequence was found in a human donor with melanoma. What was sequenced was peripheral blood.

The CDR3 sequence: CASSPNGQPELQETQYF. The CDR3 DNA is TGCGCCAGCAGCCCCAACGGACAGCCAGAACTCCAAGAGACCCAGTACTTC. This chain connects TRBV5-1 to TRBJ2-5; a possible D gene is TRBD1 (6 bases). Germline V lookup: CDR1 SGHRS, CDR2 YFSETQ. This CDR3 is 17 amino acids long. Trimming pared 4 bases from V and 1 base from J, leaving 20 bases between.